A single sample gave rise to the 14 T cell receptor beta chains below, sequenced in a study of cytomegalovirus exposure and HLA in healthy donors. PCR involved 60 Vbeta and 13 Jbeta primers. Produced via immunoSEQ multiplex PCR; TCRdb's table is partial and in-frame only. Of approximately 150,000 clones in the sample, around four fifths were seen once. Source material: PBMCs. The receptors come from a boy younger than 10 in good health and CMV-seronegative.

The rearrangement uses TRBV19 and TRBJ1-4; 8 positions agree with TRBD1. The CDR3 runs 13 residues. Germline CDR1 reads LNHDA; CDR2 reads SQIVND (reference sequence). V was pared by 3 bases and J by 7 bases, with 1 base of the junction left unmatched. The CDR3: CASSIRGPEKLFF. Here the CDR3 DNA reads TGTGCCAGTAGTATCAGGGGGCCTGAAAAACTGTTTTTT. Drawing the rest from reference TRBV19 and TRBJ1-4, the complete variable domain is DGGITQSPKYLFRKEGQNVTLSCEQNLNHDAMYWYRQDPGQGLRLIYYSQIVNDFQKGDIAEGYSVSREKKESFPLTVTSAQKNPTAFYLCASSIRGPEKLFFGSGTQLSVL.

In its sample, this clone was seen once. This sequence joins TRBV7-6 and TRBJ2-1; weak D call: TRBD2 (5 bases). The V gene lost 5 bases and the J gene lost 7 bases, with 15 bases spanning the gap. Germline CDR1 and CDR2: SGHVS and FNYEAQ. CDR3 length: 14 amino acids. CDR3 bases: TGTGCCAGCAGCCTAAGCGGAGAGGTAAATGAGCAGTTCTTC. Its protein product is CASSLSGEVNEQFF.

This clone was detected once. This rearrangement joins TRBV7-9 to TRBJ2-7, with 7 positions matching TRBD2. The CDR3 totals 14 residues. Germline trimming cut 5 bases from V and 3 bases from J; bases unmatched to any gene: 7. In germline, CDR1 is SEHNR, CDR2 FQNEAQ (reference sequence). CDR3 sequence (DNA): TGTGCCAGCAGCCCCCCCCCGGGAGGCTACGAGCAGTACTTC. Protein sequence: CASSPPPGGYEQYF.

CDR3 in amino acids: CAISESSRGSGNTIYF. In nucleotides, the CDR3 is TGTGCCATCAGTGAGTCGAGTAGAGGTTCTGGAAACACCATATATTTT. This sequence joins TRBV10-3 and TRBJ1-3; D not certain. V was pared by 0 bases and J by 1 base, with 10 bases between. The CDR3 is 16 residues long. The germline V gene has CDR1 ENHRY and CDR2 SYGVKD.

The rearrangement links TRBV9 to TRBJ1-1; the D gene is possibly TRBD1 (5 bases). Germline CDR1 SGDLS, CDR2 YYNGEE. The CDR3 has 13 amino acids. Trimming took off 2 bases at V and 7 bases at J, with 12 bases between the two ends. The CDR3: CASSVGGSDEAFF. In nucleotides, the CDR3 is TGTGCCAGCAGCGTCGGGGGATCGGATGAAGCTTTCTTT.

CDR3 nucleotide sequence: TGTGCCTGGGCGACAGGGGTTGGGAATTTGGCACCCCTCCACTTT. Translating it yields CAWATGVGNLAPLHF. V and J are TRBV30 and TRBJ1-6, with TRBD1 identical over 8 bases. V gave up 5 bases and J gave up 11 bases; unmatched junction bases: 14. This CDR3 region has 15 residues. Germline-derived CDR1 and CDR2 are GTSNPN and SVGIG (reference sequence).

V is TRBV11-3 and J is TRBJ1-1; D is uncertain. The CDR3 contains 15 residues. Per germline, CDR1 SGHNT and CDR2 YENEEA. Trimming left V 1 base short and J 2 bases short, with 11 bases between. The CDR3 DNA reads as TGTGCCAGCAGCTTAGGAGGCGACCTAAACACTGAAGCTTTCTTT. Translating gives CASSLGGDLNTEAFF.

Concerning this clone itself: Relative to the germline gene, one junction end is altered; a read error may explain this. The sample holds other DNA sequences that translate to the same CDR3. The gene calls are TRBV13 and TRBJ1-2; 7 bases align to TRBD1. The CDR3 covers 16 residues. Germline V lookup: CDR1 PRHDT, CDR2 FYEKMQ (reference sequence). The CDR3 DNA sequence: TGTGCCAGCAGCTCACGAGGCCTGGGACAGATCTATGGCTACACCTTT. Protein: CASSSRGLGQIYGYTF.

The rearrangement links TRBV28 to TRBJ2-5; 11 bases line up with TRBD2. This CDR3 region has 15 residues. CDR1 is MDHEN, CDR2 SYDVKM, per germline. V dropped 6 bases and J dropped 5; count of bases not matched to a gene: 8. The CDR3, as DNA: TGTGCCAGCAGAAAAGTAGCGGGAGGGCCGGAGACCCAGTACTTC. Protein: CASRKVAGGPETQYF.

DNA of the CDR3: TGTGCCAGCAGCGGGACGACAGGGGCGGGCGGGGAGCTGTTTTTT. Its protein product is CASSGTTGAGGELFF. V is TRBV13 and J is TRBJ2-2, with 8 bases aligning to TRBD1. The CDR3 runs to 15 residues. Looked up from germline, CDR1 is PRHDT and CDR2 is FYEKMQ (reference sequence). V lost 5 bases to trimming and J lost 7 bases; unmatched junction nucleotides: 9.

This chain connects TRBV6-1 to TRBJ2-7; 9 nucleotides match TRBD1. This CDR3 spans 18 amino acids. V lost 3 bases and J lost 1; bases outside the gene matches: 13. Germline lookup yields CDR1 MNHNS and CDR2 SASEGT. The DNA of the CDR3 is TGTGCCAGCAGTGACTGGGACAGGGCCCGAACCACGTCCTACGAGCAGTACTTC. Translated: CASSDWDRARTTSYEQYF.

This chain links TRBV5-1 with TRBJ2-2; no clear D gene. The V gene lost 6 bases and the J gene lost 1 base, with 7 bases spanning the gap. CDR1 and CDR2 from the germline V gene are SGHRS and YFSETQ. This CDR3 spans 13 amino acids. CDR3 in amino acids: CASNMRNTGELFF. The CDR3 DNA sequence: TGCGCCAGCAATATGAGGAACACCGGGGAGCTGTTTTTT.

The CDR3 DNA sequence: TGTGCCAGCAGCCCGCAAACTAGCGCTCAAAGAGCCCAGTACTTC. Translating gives CASSPQTSAQRAQYF. J is TRBJ2-5 and V is TRBV9; TRBD2 matches 7 bases. With V trimmed by 4 bases and J by 9 bases, 15 bases remained unmatched. CDR3 length: 15 residues. The germline V gene encodes CDR1 SGDLS and CDR2 YYNGEE. Combining the CDR3 with reference TRBV9 and TRBJ2-5 gives the whole variable domain DSGVTQTPKHLITATGQRVTLRCSPRSGDLSVYWYQQSLDQGLQFLIQYYNGEERAKGNILERFSAQQFPDLHSELNLSSLELGDSALYFCASSPQTSAQRAQYFGPGTRLLVL.

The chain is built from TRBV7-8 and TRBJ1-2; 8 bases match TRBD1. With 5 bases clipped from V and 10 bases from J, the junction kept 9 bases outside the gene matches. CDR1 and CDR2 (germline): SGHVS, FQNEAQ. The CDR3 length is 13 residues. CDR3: CASSPRLGQVYTF. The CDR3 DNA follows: TGTGCCAGCAGCCCGCGGTTGGGACAGGTCTACACCTTC.